This TCR beta chain was retrieved from a study of blood T cells in healthy people across ages. General study points: The unknown donor CMV status may have confounded expanded clonotype changes.

Sample-barcoded 5' priming and a J-beta primer mix drove a second PCR of 7 to 11 cycles. The authors tagged each cDNA molecule using a template-switch adaptor with 12 random nucleotides. Each CDR3 protein is one row after TCRdb ran MiXCR on the 5' RACE reads. The sample has fewer than 1 million distinct CDR3 sequences, around 43% seen once. Germline CDR1 SQVTM, CDR2 ANQGSEA. V gave up 7 bases and J gave up 4 bases; unmatched junction bases: 7. The CDR3 covers 13 residues. This clonotype was counted a single time. Its antigen is undetermined. This receptor was identified in a man in his fifties or sixties in good health. V usage is TRBV29-1 and J usage is TRBJ1-2; 9 bases are a match to TRBD1. Source material: blood. The CDR3 sequence is CSAGQGPSYGYTF. The CDR3 bases are TGCAGCGCTGGACAGGGGCCCTCCTATGGCTACACCTTC.